This T cell receptor beta chain came from a study of T cells after posttransplantation cyclophosphamide. Ten or more counts support this clone. Busulfan-fludarabine conditioning, marrow transplant, and cyclophosphamide on days +3 and +4 were administered. Only in-frame clones appear in the TCRdb table, and some are missing; sequencing was by immunoSEQ multiplex PCR. The specimen has 4,500 to 6,500 clones, none found just once. This TCR came from a female patient aged 25-39 years who received an allogeneic stem cell transplant from an unrelated donor, was CMV-positive, and had acute and chronic GVHD. Some T cells may be provided by the graft donor. This specimen consisted of PBMCs, obtained after allogeneic stem cell transplant with posttransplant cyclophosphamide.

The CDR3 spells CASSSDSNQPQHF. DNA of the CDR3: TGTGCCAGCAGCAGTGATAGCAATCAGCCCCAGCATTTT. The chain carries TRBV2 and TRBJ1-5; D unresolved. V was shortened by 6 bases and J by 0 bases, with 6 bases between the two germline ends. CDR1 is SNHLY and CDR2 is FYNNEI in the germline V gene. The CDR3 covers 13 residues. Filled out from reference TRBV2 and TRBJ1-5, the complete variable domain reads EPEVTQTPSHQVTQMGQEVILRCVPISNHLYFYWYRQILGQKVEFLVSFYNNEISEKSEIFDDQFSVERPDGSNFTLKIRSTKLEDSAMYFCASSSDSNQPQHFGDGTRLSIL.